This T cell receptor (beta chain) was recorded in a study of blood T cell repertoires in COVID-19 (dated by TCRdb to about 2020). Background on the whole study: Samples from collaborators originated in the United States, Italy and Spain and spanned both the acute and convalescent phases of COVID-19. The material from the prospective study consisted of cDNA or gDNA derived from T cells, B-cell-depleted T cells, or PBMCs. Subjects who had been exposed to COVID-19, were actively infected with it, or had recovered from it provided the deeply sampled blood TCRbeta repertoires that made up the dataset. A freely available public database, intended as a resource for researchers studying the immune response to SARS-CoV-2, is where the repertoires were released. Samples were obtained from the ongoing ImmuneRACE study (first 160 participants) and from over a thousand subjects provided by 6 global collaborators. A de-identified subject ID, COVID-19 status, age in years and sex were almost always included in the sample metadata. Where available, HLA class I and class II types were obtained from metadata supplied by the sample provider rather than from assay-based typing. Study-level results and caveats: The amount of clinical and demographic metadata varied by source and participant and was provided uncurated.

CDR1 is given as SGHTA and CDR2 as FQGNSA, both from the germline V gene. Trimming accounts for 3 bases at V and 5 bases at J, while the number of junction bases matched to no gene is 4. From the cysteine up to the phenylalanine, the CDR3 has a length of 15 residues. The kept DNA is CDR3 alone, 45 bases in frame from the first base. TCRbeta CDR3 regions were amplified from genomic DNA using the immunoSEQ Assay, a bias-controlled multiplex PCR. In the authors' own workflow: Nucleated cell counts per sample were estimated from amplification of reference gene primers within the assay. To quantify the absolute abundance of each unique TCRbeta CDR3 rearrangement, sequence reads were collapsed and filtered. For each sample, productive Simpson clonality was calculated by taking the square root of Simpson's diversity index across productive rearrangements. Imported from immuneACCESS, the table was reduced by TCRdb to in-frame sequences with V and J called. These copies leave out some clones; in studies compared against another copy, an unresolved V gene accounts for under half, and the cause of the remainder is not known. The V and J calls and clone size were taken over from that table, and D and trimming were inferred from the DNA. The sample table holds fewer than 250,000 clones, of which around 80% were seen once. Together, the top ten hold roughly 7.6% of the sample.

Turning to this clone: The antigen it recognizes is unknown. No qualities accompany the bases; no much larger clone lies one base away.

Whole blood was collected in K2EDTA tubes by collaborating institutions according to the institutions' own protocols. Collaborator samples were shipped for TCRbeta analysis as frozen whole blood, isolated PBMCs, or DNA extracted from either sample type. The clonotype was recovered from a woman between 50 and 59 years old with acute or convalescent COVID-19. Sequenced input: peripheral blood. Recombination linked TRBV7-2 to TRBJ2-3, with 11 middle bases fitting TRBD2. Here is the DNA: TGTGCCAGCAGCTTCGCTACTAGCGGGGGAGATACGCAGTATTTT. Translated, this is CASSFATSGGDTQYF.